The 8 T cell receptor beta chains below were found in one sample sequenced in a study of molecular identifiers for immune sequencing clone quantification. TCRdb re-derived calls from the PCR reads in MiXCR, one entry per CDR3 protein. The table includes approximately 97,000 distinct CDR3 sequences, about 32% detected once. Sequenced input: naive CD8+ T cells from blood, with Jurkat cell RNA spiked in. Subset noted: FACS-sorted CD8+CD4-CCR7+CD45RA+ naive T cells. The receptors here all came from a human donor in good health. Some libraries in this study had Jurkat cell RNA spiked in.

This clonotype was detected a few times. A much larger clone differs by one base, so this may be a read error. V usage is TRBV7-9 and J usage is TRBJ1-4; weak D call: TRBD1 (5 bases). CDR1 is SEHNR, CDR2 FQNEAQ, per germline (reference sequence). The CDR3 is 14 residues long. The V end was cut by 10 bases, the J end by 7 bases, with 19 bases between. The CDR3 loop is CATSPGRSSEKLFF. CDR3 nucleotide sequence: TGTGCCACCTCCCCGGGACGGAGTAGTGAAAAACTGTTTTTT.

A remark on this clonotype: The CDR3 does not close with the conserved phenylalanine or tryptophan, likely indicating a read error. V is TRBV7-9 and J is TRBJ2-7; 10 nucleotides line up with TRBD2. Germline CDR1 reads SEHNR; CDR2 reads FQNEAQ (reference sequence). The junction had 8 bases not matched to a gene; V was cut back by 4 bases and J by 2 bases. This CDR3 is 16 amino acids long. CDR3 nucleotide sequence: TGTGCCAGCAGCTCCGGGACTAGCGTGATAGCCTACGAGCAGTACCTC. Amino acid sequence: CASSSGTSVIAYEQYL.

This clonotype was recorded at least ten times. The chain couples TRBV29-1 to TRBJ1-2, with 7 bases fitting TRBD1. Germline V gene data show CDR1 as SQVTM and CDR2 as ANQGSEA. CDR3 length equals 15 residues. J lost 4 bases, V lost 0 bases, and 8 bases had no gene match. The CDR3 protein is CSVEDGTETIYGYTF. The DNA for the CDR3 is TGCAGCGTTGAAGATGGGACAGAAACTATCTATGGCTACACCTTC.

This clonotype has a count of ten or more. The chain employs TRBV2 and TRBJ2-3; possibly TRBD1 for D (6 bases). This CDR3 comprises 13 residues. V was shortened by 7 bases and J by 2 bases, with 10 bases between the two germline ends. From germline, CDR1 is SNHLY and CDR2 FYNNEI. The CDR3 is CASTGVTTDTQYF. The CDR3 bases are TGTGCCAGCACAGGGGTAACCACAGATACGCAGTATTTT.

Details on this clonotype: The junction and the germline gene differ at one end; a read error may be behind it. DNA of the CDR3: TGTGCCAGCAAACCGGGACAGGGGGCCCCCACTAGCACTGAAGCTTTCTTC. Translation gives CASKPGQGAPTSTEAFF. The chain has TRBV7-9 and TRBJ1-1; 12 bases are a match to TRBD1. Per the germline V gene, CDR1 is SEHNR and CDR2 is FQNEAQ (reference sequence). The CDR3 spans 17 residues.

This clonotype was observed a handful of times. This chain links TRBV28 with TRBJ2-7; 9 bases are shared with TRBD1. Germline V CDR1 and CDR2: MDHEN, SYDVKM. Trimming cost V 7 bases and J 0 bases; bases outside gene matches: 13. This CDR3 contains 17 residues. CDR3 in amino acids: CASTRPFGQGLSYEQYF. CDR3 bases: TGTGCCAGCACCCGGCCTTTTGGACAGGGGCTCTCCTACGAGCAGTACTTC.

As to this clonotype: This CDR3 is missing its conserved last phenylalanine or tryptophan, likely due to a read error. The DNA is left out, because the CDR3 cannot be placed on it with certainty; the CDR3 is given as TCRdb lists it. The chain employs TRBV7-2 and TRBJ1-6. The CDR3 length is 16 residues, termini included. The germline CDR1 and CDR2 sequences are SGHTA and FQGNSA. The CDR3: CASSLALVQGHSPLLI.

A remark on this clonotype: This may stem from a read error, because a much larger clone lies one nucleotide away. The chain has TRBV2 and TRBJ1-1; D gene ambiguous. V was trimmed by 5 bases and J by 3 bases, leaving 10 bases between them. CDR3 size: 13 residues. Germline assignment: CDR1 SNHLY and CDR2 FYNNEI. CDR3 DNA: TGTGCCAGCAGTAGGCCACCCTACACTGAAGCTTTCTTT. Amino acids: CASSRPPYTEAFF.